The clone carrying this T cell receptor beta chain was seen a few times. Its specificity is unknown. PCR involved 60 Vbeta and 13 Jbeta primers. Libraries were prepared by immunoSEQ multiplex PCR; TCRdb keeps only in-frame clonotypes and omits some of them. The sample carries more than 95,000 clones, 15% to 20% recorded once. The data originate from a study of cytomegalovirus exposure and HLA in healthy donors. Study-level findings and limits: A later analysis linked some 18,000 TCR beta sequences to HLA alleles at 0.05 false discovery rate. The study had only CMV serostatus as immune exposure information.

This receptor was taken from a female donor in good health and CMV-seropositive. The sequenced sample consisted of PBMCs.

CDR3 sequence: CADRDSRGYTF. The CDR3 DNA follows: TGTGCCGACCGGGACAGTCGGGGCTACACCTTC. This chain joins TRBV30 and TRBJ1-2, with 7 bases lining up with TRBD1. This CDR3 spans 11 amino acids. Trimming cost V 8 bases and J 8 bases; bases outside gene matches: 8. The V gene's germline CDR1 is GTSNPN and CDR2 SVGIG (reference sequence).